Below are 22 T cell receptor beta chains sequenced from a single sample in a study of response to subunit inactivated influenza vaccine. TCRdb re-analysed the RT-PCR reads in MiXCR, keeping a single row per CDR3 protein. Of about 800,000 distinct CDR3 sequences in the sample, 21% are singletons; the top ten hold about 10%. The sequencing used PBMCs from blood, collected 5 days after vaccination. These receptors were collected from a middle-aged man who received an inactivated influenza vaccine.

This clonotype showed up just a few times. This chain connects TRBV20-1 to TRBJ2-1; 9 bases fit TRBD2. CDR1 is DFQATT, CDR2 SNEGSKA, per germline (reference sequence). The CDR3 consists of 13 residues. The trim removed 6 bases at V and 8 bases at J, leaving 8 bases unmatched. For the CDR3, the DNA is TGCAGTGCCCGCGGGGGGGCGGATGATGAGCAGTTCTTC. Protein: CSARGGADDEQFF.

This clonotype was counted at least ten times. The chain couples TRBV5-1 to TRBJ2-7; TRBD1 matches 9 bases. The CDR3 runs to 14 residues. Germline CDR1 SGHRS, CDR2 YFSETQ. J was trimmed by 5 bases and V by 0 bases; bases with no gene match: 3. The CDR3 protein is CASSLVGQGDEQYF. The DNA of the CDR3 is TGCGCCAGCAGCTTGGTGGGACAGGGTGACGAGCAGTACTTC.

This clonotype occurred a few times. CDR3 loop: CSVERLASITDTQYF. The DNA of the CDR3 is TGCAGCGTTGAAAGACTAGCGTCTATCACAGATACGCAGTATTTT. The gene calls are TRBV29-1 and TRBJ2-3, with 8 bases that match TRBD2. CDR1 is SQVTM and CDR2 is ANQGSEA in the germline V gene. Germline trimming cut 2 bases from V and 2 bases from J; bases unmatched to any gene: 6. CDR3 size: 15 residues.

In DNA, the CDR3 is TGCGCCAGCAGCCAAGCCTTAGCGGGGAGCTACAATGAGCAGTTCTTC. Translated: CASSQALAGSYNEQFF. The chain couples TRBV4-1 to TRBJ2-1; 8 bases are a match to TRBD2. Germline V lookup: CDR1 MGHRA, CDR2 YSYEKL. The V and J ends lost 1 base and 3 bases, in that order; junction bases with no gene match: 5. CDR3 length: 16 amino acids.

There are many counts of this clonotype. V and J are TRBV20-1 and TRBJ2-1, with TRBD2 identical over 11 bases. The CDR3 has 14 residues. Germline V gives CDR1 DFQATT, CDR2 SNEGSKA (reference sequence). Unmatched junction bases numbered 7, after V lost 8 bases and J lost 4 bases. CDR3 in DNA: TGCAGTACTGGTTTAGCGGGAGGGTACAATGAGCAGTTCTTC. Residues: CSTGLAGGYNEQFF.

This clonotype was counted at least ten times. The J gene is TRBJ1-2, the V gene TRBV6-1, with 10 bases identical to TRBD1. The CDR3 has 14 residues. Germline V gene lookup returns CDR1 MNHNS and CDR2 SASEGT. Trimming removed 5 bases from V and 2 bases from J; junction bases left unmatched: 2. The CDR3: CASSRQGANYGYTF. CDR3 in DNA: TGTGCCAGCAGTAGACAGGGGGCGAACTATGGCTACACCTTC.

This clonotype was picked up a small number of times. This chain uses TRBV5-6 with TRBJ1-6; D not resolved. The CDR3 runs to 14 residues. Trimming shortened V by 0 bases and J by 5 bases, and 6 bases separated the two germline ends. Germline V gives CDR1 SGHDT, CDR2 YYEEEE. The CDR3 is CASSLVGNNSPLHF. The CDR3 DNA sequence: TGTGCCAGCAGCTTGGTAGGGAATAATTCACCCCTCCACTTT.

This clonotype has a handful of counts. This rearrangement joins TRBV6-2 or TRBV6-3 to TRBJ2-1, with TRBD2 matching 8 bases. J gave up 8 bases and V 9 bases, and 9 bases lay outside the gene matches. The CDR3 sequence is 13 residues long. Germline lookup yields CDR1 MNHEY and CDR2 SVGEGT. The CDR3 DNA sequence: TGTGCCAGTCGGCGAGCGGGAGTGGATGAGCAGTTCTTC. This codes for CASRRAGVDEQFF.

This chain connects TRBV5-5 to TRBJ1-1; D is ambiguous. Trimming left V 4 bases short and J 8 bases short, with 15 bases between. CDR1 is SGHKS, CDR2 YYEKEE, per germline (reference sequence). There are 13 residues in the CDR3. CDR3 nucleotides: TGTGCCAGCAGCCACGGACCGGATAAAGAAGCTTTCTTT. It yields the protein CASSHGPDKEAFF.

This clonotype was counted a few times. The chain employs TRBV29-1 and TRBJ2-6; D is perhaps TRBD1 (5 bases). From germline, CDR1 is SQVTM and CDR2 ANQGSEA. Between the trimmed V and J ends, which lost 5 bases and 0 bases, there was a span of 11 bases. The CDR3 extends over 15 amino acids. CDR3 amino acids: CSVRSGSSGANVLTF. DNA of the CDR3: TGCAGCGTTCGCTCAGGGTCCTCTGGGGCCAACGTCCTGACTTTC.

This clonotype was seen more than once but under ten times. The chain has TRBV5-6 and TRBJ2-7, with D maybe TRBD2 (5 bases). V gave up 5 bases and J gave up 1 base, with 16 bases separating them. Germline CDR1 reads SGHDT; CDR2 reads YYEEEE. The CDR3 runs to 15 residues. The CDR3 nucleotides read TGTGCCAGCAGATTGCGAACTAGGCCTTCCTACGAGCAGTACTTC. Translation gives CASRLRTRPSYEQYF.

Worth noting for this clonotype: The germline gene is not matched at one end of the junction; a read error may be the cause. J is TRBJ2-7 and V is TRBV20-1; 7 positions match TRBD1. The CDR3 length is 15 residues. Germline assignment: CDR1 DFQATT and CDR2 SNEGSKA (reference sequence). In nucleotides, the CDR3 is TGCAGTGCCCGCAAGGGCGGACAGGCCTCCTACGAGCAGGACTTC. Amino acids: CSARKGGQASYEQDF.

In this sample, this clonotype turned up a few times. This chain links TRBV29-1 with TRBJ2-1, with D perhaps TRBD1 or TRBD2 (5 bases each). The germline V gene has CDR1 SQVTM and CDR2 ANQGSEA. Deletions cut 8 bases from V and 10 bases from J, with 15 bases between. This CDR3 comprises 11 residues. In DNA form, the CDR3 reads TGCAGCATTAGCTCCGGGACCGAGCAGTTCTTC. This codes for CSISSGTEQFF.

This chain connects TRBV10-3 to TRBJ2-7; D is perhaps TRBD1 or TRBD2 (5 bases each). The germline V gene has CDR1 ENHRY and CDR2 SYGVKD. This CDR3 has 13 amino acids. The V end lost 0 bases, the J end lost 4 bases, and 7 bases lay between the germline ends. CDR3 amino acids: CAISESGEYEQYF. CDR3 in DNA: TGTGCCATCAGTGAGTCGGGGGAATACGAGCAGTACTTC.

The chain couples TRBV11-2 to TRBJ2-7, with D perhaps matching TRBD2 (5 bases). V was trimmed by 5 bases and J by 2 bases, leaving 16 bases between them. The CDR3 has 15 residues. Germline CDR1 reads SGHAT; CDR2 reads FQNNGV. The CDR3 nucleotides read TGTGCCAGCAGCCCCTCCTCTTGGGAGCCCTACGAGCAGTACTTC. Translating it yields CASSPSSWEPYEQYF.

This clonotype was observed many times. CDR3 amino acids: CASSYSDGTYEQYF. The CDR3 DNA follows: TGTGCCAGCAGTTACTCGGACGGGACCTACGAGCAGTACTTC. This sequence joins TRBV6-5 and TRBJ2-7; possible D gene TRBD2, 5 bases. Looked up from germline, CDR1 is MNHEY and CDR2 is SVGAGI. This CDR3 has 14 amino acids. Trimming pared 0 bases from V and 2 bases from J, leaving 8 bases between.

The chain couples TRBV5-1 to TRBJ1-2; D not resolved. The germline V gene has CDR1 SGHRS and CDR2 YFSETQ. Between the trimmed V and J ends, which lost 5 bases and 2 bases, there was a span of 10 bases. This CDR3 region has 13 residues. As DNA, the CDR3 is TGCGCCAGCAGTTGGGAGGGCAACTATGGCTACACCTTC. It codes for CASSWEGNYGYTF.

This clonotype has just a few counts. The chain uses TRBV24-1 and TRBJ2-5; D is uncertain. Per germline, CDR1 KGHDR and CDR2 SFDVKD. This CDR3 has 13 residues. Trimming pared 9 bases from V and 7 bases from J, leaving 17 bases between. CDR3 amino acids: CATGDGTAVTQYF. Here the CDR3 DNA reads TGTGCCACCGGAGACGGTACAGCAGTGACCCAGTACTTC.

The table lists this clonotype with a few counts. V gene TRBV20-1 combines with J gene TRBJ2-7, with TRBD1 matching 8 bases. The CDR3 length is 15 residues. Germline CDR1 reads DFQATT; CDR2 reads SNEGSKA (reference sequence). V shed 2 bases, J shed 3 bases, and the junction held 9 bases outside the gene matches. The chain's CDR3 is CSARKRTGINYEQYF. The CDR3, as DNA: TGCAGTGCTAGAAAAAGGACAGGGATTAACTACGAGCAGTACTTC.

The J gene is TRBJ2-5, the V gene TRBV3-1, with TRBD1 as a possible D gene (5 bases). V was pared by 6 bases and J by 5 bases, with 16 bases between. CDR1 is LGHDT, CDR2 YNNKEL, per germline (reference sequence). The CDR3 totals 14 residues. CDR3 loop: CASRRTLGTETQYF. CDR3 DNA: TGTGCCAGCAGGCGGACACTGGGCACGGAGACCCAGTACTTC.

The chain links TRBV20-1 to TRBJ2-3; 13 bases line up with TRBD2. The CDR3 has 17 residues. Germline V gene sequence: CDR1 DFQATT, CDR2 SNEGSKA (reference sequence). J gave up 2 bases and V 0 bases, and 5 bases lay outside the gene matches. DNA of the CDR3: TGCAGTGCTAGAGATCCCGGGACTAGCGGGAACACAGATACGCAGTATTTT. Translating gives CSARDPGTSGNTDTQYF.

This clonotype was picked up a small number of times. V usage is TRBV10-3 and J usage is TRBJ2-1; D unresolved. V lost 0 bases to trimming and J lost 2 bases, with 8 bases between them. Germline V gene sequence: CDR1 ENHRY, CDR2 SYGVKD. The CDR3 extends over 15 amino acids. The CDR3 sequence is CAISESAGAYNEQFF. The CDR3 coding sequence is TGTGCCATCAGTGAGTCGGCCGGAGCCTACAATGAGCAGTTCTTC.